A single T cell receptor beta chain is shown here with its context. Its antigen is not known. Everyone who donated was a healthy bone marrow donor. Though probably carrying unrecorded immune exposures, donors were nominally healthy at sampling. Primers included in the PCR were 60 Vbeta and 13 Jbeta primers. Generated by immunoSEQ multiplex PCR, the TCRdb table keeps only in-frame clones and is missing some. The sample carries some 150,000 clones, about 61% recorded once. The data stem from a study of cytomegalovirus exposure and HLA in healthy donors. Whole-study results and caveats: About 150 TCR beta chains were listed as cytomegalovirus-associated.

Trimming shortened V by 1 base and J by 3 bases, and 6 bases separated the two germline ends. The CDR3 consists of 14 residues. Germline CDR1 and CDR2: SEHNR and FQNEAQ (reference sequence). This rearrangement joins TRBV7-9 to TRBJ1-4; D call uncertain. The sequenced material came from PBMCs. This sequence originates from a woman aged 40 to 50 in good health and CMV-seronegative. The CDR3 nucleotides read TGTGCCAGCAGCTTAGGAGTGGCTAATGAAAAACTGTTTTTT. As protein: CASSLGVANEKLFF.